This T cell receptor (beta chain) was sequenced during a study of blood T cell repertoires in COVID-19. In the study overall: The United States, Italy and Spain were the sources of the acute and convalescent COVID-19 samples. T cells, B-cell-depleted T cells, or PBMCs provided the cDNA or gDNA that served as material.

Libraries were prepared by immunoSEQ multiplex PCR; TCRdb keeps only in-frame clonotypes and omits some of them. The table records fewer than 400,000 clones, 85% to 90% of them present only once. Resolution of symptoms, clearance, or two negative PCRs was present in recovered Cohort 3 donors. The sequencing input was PBMCs or T cells enriched from blood (not recorded which). This receptor was taken from a woman aged 50 to 60 who had recovered from COVID-19.

The DNA for the CDR3 is TGTGCCAGCAGCTTAGGTCTTCCCACAGATACGCAGTATTTT. Its translation: CASSLGLPTDTQYF. This chain uses TRBV7-9 with TRBJ2-3; no firm D call. CDR3 length: 14 residues. Looked up from germline, CDR1 is SEHNR and CDR2 is FQNEAQ (reference sequence). V lost 1 base, J lost 2 bases, and 7 bases lay in between.